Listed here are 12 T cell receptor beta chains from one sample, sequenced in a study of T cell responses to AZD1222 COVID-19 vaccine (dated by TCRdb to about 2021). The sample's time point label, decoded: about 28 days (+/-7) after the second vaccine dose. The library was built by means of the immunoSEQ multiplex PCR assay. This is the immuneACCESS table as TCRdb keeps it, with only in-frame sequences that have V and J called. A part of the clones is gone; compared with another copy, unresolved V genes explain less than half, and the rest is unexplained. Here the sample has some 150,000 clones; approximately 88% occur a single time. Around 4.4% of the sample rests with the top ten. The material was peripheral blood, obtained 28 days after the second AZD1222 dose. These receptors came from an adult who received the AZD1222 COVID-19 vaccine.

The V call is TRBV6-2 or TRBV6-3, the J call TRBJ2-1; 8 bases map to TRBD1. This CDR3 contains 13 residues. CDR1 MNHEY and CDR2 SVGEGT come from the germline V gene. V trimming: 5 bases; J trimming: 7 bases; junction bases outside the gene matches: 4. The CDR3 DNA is TGTGCCAGCAGTCCCCGGACAGGGAATGAGCAGTTCTTC. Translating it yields CASSPRTGNEQFF.

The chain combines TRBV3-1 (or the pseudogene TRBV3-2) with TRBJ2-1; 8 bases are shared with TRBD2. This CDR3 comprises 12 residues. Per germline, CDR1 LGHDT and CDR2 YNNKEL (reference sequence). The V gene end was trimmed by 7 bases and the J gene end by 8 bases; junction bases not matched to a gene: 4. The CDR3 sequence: CASTRGGYEQFF. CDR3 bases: TGTGCCAGCACCCGGGGGGGGTATGAGCAGTTCTTC.

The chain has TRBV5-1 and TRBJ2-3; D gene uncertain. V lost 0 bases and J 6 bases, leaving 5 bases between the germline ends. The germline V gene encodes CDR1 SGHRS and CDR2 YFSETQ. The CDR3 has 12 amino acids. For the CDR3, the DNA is TGCGCCAGCAGCTTGGAACGGGATACGCAGTATTTT. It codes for CASSLERDTQYF.

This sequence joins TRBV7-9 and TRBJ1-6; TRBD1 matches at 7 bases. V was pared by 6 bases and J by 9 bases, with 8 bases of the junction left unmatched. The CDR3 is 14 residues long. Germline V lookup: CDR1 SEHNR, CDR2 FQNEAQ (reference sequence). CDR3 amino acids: CASSQTGESSPLHF. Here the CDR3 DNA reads TGTGCCAGCAGTCAAACAGGGGAGTCTTCACCCCTCCACTTT.

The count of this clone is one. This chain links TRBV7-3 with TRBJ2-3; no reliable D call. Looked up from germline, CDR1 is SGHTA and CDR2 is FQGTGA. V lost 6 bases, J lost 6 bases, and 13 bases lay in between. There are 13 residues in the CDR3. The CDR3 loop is CASRRDGRDTQYF. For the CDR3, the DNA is TGTGCCAGCAGACGCGACGGGCGGGATACGCAGTATTTT.

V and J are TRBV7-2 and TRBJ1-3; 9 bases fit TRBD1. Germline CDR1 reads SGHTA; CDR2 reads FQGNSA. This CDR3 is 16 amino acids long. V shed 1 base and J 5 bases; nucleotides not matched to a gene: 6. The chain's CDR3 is CASSLGHGQGRNTIYF. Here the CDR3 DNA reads TGTGCCAGCAGCTTAGGACACGGACAGGGGAGAAACACCATATATTTT.

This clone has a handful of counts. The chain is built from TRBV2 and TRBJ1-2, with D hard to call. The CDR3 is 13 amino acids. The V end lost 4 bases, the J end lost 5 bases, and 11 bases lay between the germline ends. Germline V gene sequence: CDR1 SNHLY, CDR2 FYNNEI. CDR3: CASSVPVGYGYTF. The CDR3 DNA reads TGTGCCAGCAGTGTCCCCGTGGGTTATGGCTACACCTTC.

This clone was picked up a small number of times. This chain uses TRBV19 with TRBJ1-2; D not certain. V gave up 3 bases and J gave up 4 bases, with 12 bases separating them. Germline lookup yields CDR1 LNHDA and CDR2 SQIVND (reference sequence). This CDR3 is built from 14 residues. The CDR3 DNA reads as TGTGCCAGTAGTATCGAAGACGGACCCTATGGCTACACCTTC. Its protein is CASSIEDGPYGYTF.

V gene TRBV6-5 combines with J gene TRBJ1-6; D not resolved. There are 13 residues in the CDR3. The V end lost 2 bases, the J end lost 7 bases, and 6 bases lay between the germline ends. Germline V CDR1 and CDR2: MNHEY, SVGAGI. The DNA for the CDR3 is TGTGCCAGCAGTTACGGGTTAAATTCACCCCTCCACTTT. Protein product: CASSYGLNSPLHF.

CDR3 amino acids: CASSFTGGLTEAFF. The CDR3 nucleotides are TGCGCCAGCAGTTTTACCGGGGGGTTGACTGAAGCTTTCTTT. V gene TRBV5-1 combines with J gene TRBJ1-1, with D perhaps matching TRBD1 (5 bases). CDR1 SGHRS and CDR2 YFSETQ come from the germline V gene. Trimming took off 5 bases at V and 5 bases at J, with 16 bases between the two ends. The CDR3 length is 14 residues.

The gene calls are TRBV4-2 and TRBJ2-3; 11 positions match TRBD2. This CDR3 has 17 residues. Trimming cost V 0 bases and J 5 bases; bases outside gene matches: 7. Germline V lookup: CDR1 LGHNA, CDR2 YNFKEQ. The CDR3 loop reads CASSQDPSGGPEDTQYF. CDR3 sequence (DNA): TGTGCCAGCAGCCAAGACCCTAGCGGGGGGCCTGAAGATACGCAGTATTTT.

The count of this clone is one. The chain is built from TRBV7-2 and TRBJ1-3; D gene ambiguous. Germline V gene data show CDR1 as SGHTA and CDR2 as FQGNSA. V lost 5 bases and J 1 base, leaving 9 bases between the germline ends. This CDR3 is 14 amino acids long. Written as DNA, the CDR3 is TGTGCCAGCAGCCCTCGGTTTTCTGGAAACACCATATATTTT. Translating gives CASSPRFSGNTIYF.